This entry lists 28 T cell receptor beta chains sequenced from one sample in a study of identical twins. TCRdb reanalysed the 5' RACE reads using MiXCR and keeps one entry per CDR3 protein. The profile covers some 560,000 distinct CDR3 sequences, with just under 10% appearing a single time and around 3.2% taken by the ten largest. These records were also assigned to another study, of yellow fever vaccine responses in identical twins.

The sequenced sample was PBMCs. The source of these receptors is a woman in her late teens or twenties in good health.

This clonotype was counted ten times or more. CDR3 coding DNA: TGCGCCAGCAGCCCCTCCCTGAACATTCAGTACTTC. It specifies CASSPSLNIQYF. This rearrangement joins TRBV5-1 to TRBJ2-4; D is unclear. The V gene lost 4 bases and the J gene lost 7 bases, with 9 bases spanning the gap. From germline, CDR1 is SGHRS and CDR2 YFSETQ. The CDR3 is 12 amino acids.

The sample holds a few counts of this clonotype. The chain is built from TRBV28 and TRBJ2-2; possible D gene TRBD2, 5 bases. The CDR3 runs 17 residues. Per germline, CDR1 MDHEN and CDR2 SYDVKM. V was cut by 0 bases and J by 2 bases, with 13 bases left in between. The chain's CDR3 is CASSLWGLAGNTGELFF. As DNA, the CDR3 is TGTGCCAGCAGTTTATGGGGCTTGGCGGGTAACACCGGGGAGCTGTTTTTT.

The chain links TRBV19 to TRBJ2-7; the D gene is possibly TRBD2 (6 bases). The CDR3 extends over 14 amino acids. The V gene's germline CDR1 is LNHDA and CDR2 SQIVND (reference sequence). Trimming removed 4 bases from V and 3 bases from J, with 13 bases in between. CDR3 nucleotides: TGTGCCAGTAGTAGGGGATTGACTAGCTACGAGCAGTACTTC. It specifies CASSRGLTSYEQYF.

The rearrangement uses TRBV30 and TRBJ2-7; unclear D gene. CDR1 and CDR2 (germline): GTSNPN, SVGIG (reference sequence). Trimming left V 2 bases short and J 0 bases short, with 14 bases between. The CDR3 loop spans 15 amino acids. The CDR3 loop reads CAWSPGVPGSYEQYF. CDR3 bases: TGTGCCTGGAGTCCAGGCGTCCCTGGCTCCTACGAGCAGTACTTC.

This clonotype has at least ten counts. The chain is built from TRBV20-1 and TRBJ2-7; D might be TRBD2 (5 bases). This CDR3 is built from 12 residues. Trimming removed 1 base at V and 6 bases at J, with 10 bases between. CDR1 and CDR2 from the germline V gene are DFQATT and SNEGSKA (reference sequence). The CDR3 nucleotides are TGCAGTGCTAGAGTAGGAGGAGTCGAGCAGTACTTC. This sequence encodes CSARVGGVEQYF.

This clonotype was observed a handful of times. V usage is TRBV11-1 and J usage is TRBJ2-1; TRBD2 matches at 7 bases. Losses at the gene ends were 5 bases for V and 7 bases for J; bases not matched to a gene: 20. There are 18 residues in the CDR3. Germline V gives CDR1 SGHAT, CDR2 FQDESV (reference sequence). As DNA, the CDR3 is TGTGCCAGCAGCGATTCGGACCGGGACTATAGCCCCATGAATGAGCAGTTCTTC. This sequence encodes CASSDSDRDYSPMNEQFF.

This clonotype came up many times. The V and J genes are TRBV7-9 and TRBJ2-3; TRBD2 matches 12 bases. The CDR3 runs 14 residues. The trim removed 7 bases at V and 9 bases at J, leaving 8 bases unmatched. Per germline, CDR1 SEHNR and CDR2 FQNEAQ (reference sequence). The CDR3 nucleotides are TGTGCCAGCAAAACTAGCGGGGGGACCGACACGCAGTATTTT. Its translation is CASKTSGGTDTQYF.

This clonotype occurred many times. The CDR3 spells CASSSPGTGFSRTQYF. CDR3 in DNA: TGTGCCAGCAGTTCCCCCGGGACAGGGTTCTCTCGGACCCAGTACTTC. The chain combines TRBV28 with TRBJ2-5, with TRBD1 matching over 9 bases. Germline V CDR1 and CDR2: MDHEN, SYDVKM. The CDR3 has 16 residues. The V gene end was trimmed by 4 bases and the J gene end by 7 bases; junction bases not matched to a gene: 13.

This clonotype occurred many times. This CDR3 is CASALRRGLNTEAFF. The CDR3 bases are TGTGCCAGCGCTTTACGGCGAGGGTTGAACACTGAAGCTTTCTTT. The chain couples TRBV12-3 or TRBV12-4 to TRBJ1-1; D gene unclear. CDR3 length equals 15 residues. Trimming removed 8 bases from V and 0 bases from J, with 16 bases in between.

CDR3 bases: TGCAGCGTGCCCCGGGCCCCCGTGGGAGATACGCAGTATTTT. Amino acids: CSVPRAPVGDTQYF. The rearrangement links TRBV29-1 to TRBJ2-3; D uncertain. Germline V gene sequence: CDR1 SQVTM, CDR2 ANQGSEA. The CDR3 totals 14 residues. V was clipped by 6 bases and J by 5 bases, with 18 bases between them.

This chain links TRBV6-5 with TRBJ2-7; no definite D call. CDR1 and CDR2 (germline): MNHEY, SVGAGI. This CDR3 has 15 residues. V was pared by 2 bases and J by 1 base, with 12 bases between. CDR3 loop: CASSYGPSKSYEQYF. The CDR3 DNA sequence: TGTGCCAGCAGTTACGGCCCCTCGAAATCCTACGAGCAGTACTTC.

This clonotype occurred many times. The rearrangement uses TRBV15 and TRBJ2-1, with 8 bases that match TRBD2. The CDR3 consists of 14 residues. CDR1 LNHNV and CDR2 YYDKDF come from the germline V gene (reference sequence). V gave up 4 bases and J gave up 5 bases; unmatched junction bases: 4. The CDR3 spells CATSMAGGNNEQFF. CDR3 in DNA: TGTGCCACCAGCATGGCGGGGGGTAACAATGAGCAGTTCTTC.

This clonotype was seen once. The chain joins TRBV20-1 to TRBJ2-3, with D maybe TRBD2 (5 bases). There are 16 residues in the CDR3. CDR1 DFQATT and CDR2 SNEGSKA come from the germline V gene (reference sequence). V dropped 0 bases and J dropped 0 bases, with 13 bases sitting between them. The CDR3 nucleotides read TGCAGTGCTAGAGATGGCATCGGGGAAAGCACAGATACGCAGTATTTT. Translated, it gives CSARDGIGESTDTQYF.

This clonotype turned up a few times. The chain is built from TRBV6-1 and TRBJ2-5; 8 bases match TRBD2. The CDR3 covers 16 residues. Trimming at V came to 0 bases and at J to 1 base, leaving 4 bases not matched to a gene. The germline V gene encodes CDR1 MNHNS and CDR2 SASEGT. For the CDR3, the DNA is TGTGCCAGCAGTGAAGCGATTAGCGGGGTCCAAGAGACCCAGTACTTC. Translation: CASSEAISGVQETQYF.

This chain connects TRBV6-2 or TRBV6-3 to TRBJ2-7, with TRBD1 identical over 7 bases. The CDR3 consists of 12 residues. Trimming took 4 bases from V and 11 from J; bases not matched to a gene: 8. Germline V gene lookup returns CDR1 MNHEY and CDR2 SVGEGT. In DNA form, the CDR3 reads TGTGCCAGCAGTTCATCCAAGGGGGCGGAGTACTTC. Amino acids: CASSSSKGAEYF.

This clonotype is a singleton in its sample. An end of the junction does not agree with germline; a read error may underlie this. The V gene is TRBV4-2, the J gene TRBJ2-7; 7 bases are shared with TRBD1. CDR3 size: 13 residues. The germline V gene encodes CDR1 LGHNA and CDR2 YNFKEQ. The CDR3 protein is CASSQGTGTVQQF. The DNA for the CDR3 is TGTGCCAGCAGCCAAGGTACCGGGACAGTCCAACAGTTC.

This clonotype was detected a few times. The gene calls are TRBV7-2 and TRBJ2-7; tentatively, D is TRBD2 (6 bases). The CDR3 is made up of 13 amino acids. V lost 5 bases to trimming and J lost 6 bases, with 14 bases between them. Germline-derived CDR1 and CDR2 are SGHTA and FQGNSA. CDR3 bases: TGTGCCAGCAGCCTCGAACCGCGGGGCGAGCAGTACTTC. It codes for CASSLEPRGEQYF. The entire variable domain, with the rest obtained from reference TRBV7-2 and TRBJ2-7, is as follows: GAGVSQSPSNKVTEKGKDVELRCDPISGHTALYWYRQSLGQGLEFLIYFQGNSAPDKSGLPSDRFSAERTGGSVSTLTIQRTQQEDSAVYLCASSLEPRGEQYFGPGTRLTVT.

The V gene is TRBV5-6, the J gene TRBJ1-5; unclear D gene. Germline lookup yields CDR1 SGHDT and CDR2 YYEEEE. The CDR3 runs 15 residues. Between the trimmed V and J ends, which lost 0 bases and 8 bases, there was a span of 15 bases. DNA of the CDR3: TGTGCCAGCAGCTTGGCCCGCGGGGTTAGGGAGCCCCAGCATTTT. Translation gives CASSLARGVREPQHF. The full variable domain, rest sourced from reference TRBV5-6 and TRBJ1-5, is DAGVTQSPTHLIKTRGQQVTLRCSPKSGHDTVSWYQQALGQGPQFIFQYYEEEERQRGNFPDRFSGHQFPNYSSELNVNALLLGDSALYLCASSLARGVREPQHFGDGTRLSIL.

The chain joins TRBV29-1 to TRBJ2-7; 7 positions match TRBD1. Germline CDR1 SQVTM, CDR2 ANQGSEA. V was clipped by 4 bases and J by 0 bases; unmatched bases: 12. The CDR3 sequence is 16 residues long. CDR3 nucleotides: TGCAGCGTTGTTTTCCCCGACAGGGCATTCTCCTACGAGCAGTACTTC. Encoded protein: CSVVFPDRAFSYEQYF.

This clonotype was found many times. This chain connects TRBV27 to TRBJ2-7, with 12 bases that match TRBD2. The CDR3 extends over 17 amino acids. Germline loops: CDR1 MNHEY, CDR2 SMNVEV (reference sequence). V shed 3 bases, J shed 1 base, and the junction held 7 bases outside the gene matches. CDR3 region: CASSFKGTSGLSYEQYF. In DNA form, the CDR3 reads TGTGCCAGCAGTTTCAAAGGGACTAGCGGGCTTTCCTACGAGCAGTACTTC.

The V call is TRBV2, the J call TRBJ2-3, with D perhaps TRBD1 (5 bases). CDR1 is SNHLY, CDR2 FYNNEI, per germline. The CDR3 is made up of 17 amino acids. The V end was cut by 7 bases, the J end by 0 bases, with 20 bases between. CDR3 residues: CASNDLQDWASTDTQYF. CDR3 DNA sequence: TGTGCCAGCAACGATTTACAGGATTGGGCTAGCACAGATACGCAGTATTTT.

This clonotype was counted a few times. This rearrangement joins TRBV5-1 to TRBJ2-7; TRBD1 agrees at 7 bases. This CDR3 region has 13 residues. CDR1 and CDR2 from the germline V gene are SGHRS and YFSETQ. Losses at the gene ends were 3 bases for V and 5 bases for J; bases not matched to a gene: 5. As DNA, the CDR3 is TGCGCCAGCAGCTACACACAGGGGAACGAGCAGTACTTC. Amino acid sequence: CASSYTQGNEQYF.

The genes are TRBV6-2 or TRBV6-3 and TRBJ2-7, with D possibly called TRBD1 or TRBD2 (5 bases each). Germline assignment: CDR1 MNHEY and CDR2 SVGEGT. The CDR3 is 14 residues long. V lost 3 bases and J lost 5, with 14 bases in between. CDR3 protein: CASSYLQGAHEQYF. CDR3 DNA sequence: TGTGCCAGCAGTTATCTTCAGGGAGCTCACGAGCAGTACTTC.

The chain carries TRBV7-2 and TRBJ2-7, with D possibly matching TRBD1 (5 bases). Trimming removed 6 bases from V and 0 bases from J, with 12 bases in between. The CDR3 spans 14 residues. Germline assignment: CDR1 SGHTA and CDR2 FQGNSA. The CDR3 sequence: CASRDDSLSYEQYF. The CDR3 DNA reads TGTGCCAGCAGAGACGACAGCCTCTCCTACGAGCAGTACTTC.

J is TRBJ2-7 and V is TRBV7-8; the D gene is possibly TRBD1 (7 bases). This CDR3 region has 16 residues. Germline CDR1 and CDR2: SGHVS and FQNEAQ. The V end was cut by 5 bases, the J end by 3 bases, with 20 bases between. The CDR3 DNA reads TGTGCCAGCAGCCGAACAGCCGGAGGGACAGACTACGAGCAGTACTTC. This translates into CASSRTAGGTDYEQYF.

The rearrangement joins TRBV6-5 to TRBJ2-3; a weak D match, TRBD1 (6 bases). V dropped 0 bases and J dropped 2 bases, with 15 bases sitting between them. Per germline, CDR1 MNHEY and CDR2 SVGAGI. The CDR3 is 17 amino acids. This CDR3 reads CASSYSYRELDTDTQYF. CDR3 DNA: TGTGCCAGCAGTTACTCATACAGGGAACTAGACACAGATACGCAGTATTTT.

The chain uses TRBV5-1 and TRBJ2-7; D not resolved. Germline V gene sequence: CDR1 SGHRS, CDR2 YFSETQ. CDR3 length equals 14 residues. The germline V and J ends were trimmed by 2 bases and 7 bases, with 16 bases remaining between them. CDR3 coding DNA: TGCGCCAGCAGCTTAGGGATCAGAAACAAGGAGCAGTACTTC. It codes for CASSLGIRNKEQYF.

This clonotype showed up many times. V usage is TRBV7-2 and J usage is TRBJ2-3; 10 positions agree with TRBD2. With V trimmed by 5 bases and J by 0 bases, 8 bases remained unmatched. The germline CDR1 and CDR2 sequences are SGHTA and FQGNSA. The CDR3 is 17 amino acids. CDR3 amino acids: CASSRGTSVLSTDTQYF. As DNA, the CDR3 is TGTGCCAGCAGCCGAGGGACTAGCGTACTTAGCACAGATACGCAGTATTTT.